Listed here are 2 T cell receptor beta chains from one sample, sequenced in a study of cytomegalovirus exposure and HLA in healthy donors. PCR was performed using 60 Vbeta and 13 Jbeta primers. TCRdb's table, derived via immunoSEQ multiplex PCR, lists solely in-frame clones and lacks some. The table includes some 84,000 clones, roughly 73% detected once. The sequencing sample was made of PBMCs. These receptors were taken from a boy younger than 18 in good health and CMV-seronegative.

This chain links TRBV2 with TRBJ2-6; 13 bases map to TRBD2. The V and J ends lost 5 bases and 1 base, in that order; junction bases with no gene match: 2. CDR1 is SNHLY and CDR2 is FYNNEI in the germline V gene. The CDR3 runs to 17 residues. The CDR3 region has the DNA TGTGCCAGCAGTAGACTAGCGGGAGGTTCTGGGGCCAACGTCCTGACTTTC. This translates into CASSRLAGGSGANVLTF.

The chain uses TRBV4-3 and TRBJ2-1; TRBD1 agrees at 10 bases. V lost 4 bases to trimming and J lost 6 bases; unmatched junction nucleotides: 12. This CDR3 is 17 amino acids long. Germline assignment: CDR1 LGHNA and CDR2 YSLEER. The CDR3 spells CASSPSRGQGRVNEQFF. The CDR3 region has the DNA TGCGCCAGCAGCCCCTCCCGGGGACAGGGGAGGGTCAATGAGCAGTTCTTC.